This T cell receptor (beta chain) was retrieved from a study of blood T cell repertoires in COVID-19. Study context: Samples came from the United States, Italy and Spain, spanning acute and convalescent COVID-19. In each case, the material was cDNA or gDNA derived from T cells, B-cell-depleted T cells, or PBMCs.

Germline loops: CDR1 LNHDA, CDR2 SQIVND (reference sequence). The V segment lost 3 bases and the J segment 0 bases; nucleotides outside the gene matches: 9. CDR3 size: 18 residues. Profiled with immunoSEQ multiplex PCR; TCRdb holds only in-frame clones, not every one. The data show some 320,000 clones, roughly 86% seen once. V gene TRBV19 combines with J gene TRBJ1-3; 9 bases match TRBD1. The sequenced material came from peripheral blood. This TCR was sampled from a woman between 25 and 40 years old with COVID-19, enrolled during active disease. CDR3 nucleotide sequence: TGTGCCAGTAGTATGGGACAGGGCTTCCCTCTCTCTGGAAACACCATATATTTT. Protein product: CASSMGQGFPLSGNTIYF.